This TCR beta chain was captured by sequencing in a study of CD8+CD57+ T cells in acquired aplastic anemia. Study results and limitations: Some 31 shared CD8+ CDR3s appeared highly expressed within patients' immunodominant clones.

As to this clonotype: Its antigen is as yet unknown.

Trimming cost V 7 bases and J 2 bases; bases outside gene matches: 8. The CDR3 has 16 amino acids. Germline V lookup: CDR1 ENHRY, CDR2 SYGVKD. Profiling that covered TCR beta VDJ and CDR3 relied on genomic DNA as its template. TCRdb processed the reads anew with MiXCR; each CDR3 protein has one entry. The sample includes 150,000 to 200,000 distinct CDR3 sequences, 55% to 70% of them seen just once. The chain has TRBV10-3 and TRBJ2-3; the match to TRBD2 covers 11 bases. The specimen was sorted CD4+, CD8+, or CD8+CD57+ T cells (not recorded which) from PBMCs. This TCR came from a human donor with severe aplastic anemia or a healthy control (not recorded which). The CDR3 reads CAINPSGGTHTDTQYF. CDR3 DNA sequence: TGTGCCATCAATCCTAGCGGGGGGACCCACACAGATACGCAGTATTTT.